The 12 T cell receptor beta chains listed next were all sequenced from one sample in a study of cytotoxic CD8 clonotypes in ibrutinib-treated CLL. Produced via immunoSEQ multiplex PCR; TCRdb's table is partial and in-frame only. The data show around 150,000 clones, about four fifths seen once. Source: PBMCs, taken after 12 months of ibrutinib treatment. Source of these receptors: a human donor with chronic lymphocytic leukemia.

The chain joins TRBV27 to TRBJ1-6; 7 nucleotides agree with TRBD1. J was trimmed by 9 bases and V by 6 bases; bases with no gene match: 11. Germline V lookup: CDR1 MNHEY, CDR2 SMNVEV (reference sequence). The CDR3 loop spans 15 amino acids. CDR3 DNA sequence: TGTGCCAGCAGATTTACAGGGGCCCCCTCTTCACCCCTCCACTTT. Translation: CASRFTGAPSSPLHF.

CDR3 amino acids: CASSLRTSSYSTDTQYF. CDR3 nucleotide sequence: TGTGCCAGCAGCTTGAGGACTAGTTCGTATAGCACAGATACGCAGTATTTT. The V call is TRBV7-2, the J call TRBJ2-3; 7 positions match TRBD2. Unmatched junction bases numbered 9, after V lost 3 bases and J lost 0 bases. Germline CDR1 and CDR2: SGHTA and FQGNSA. The CDR3 is made up of 17 amino acids.

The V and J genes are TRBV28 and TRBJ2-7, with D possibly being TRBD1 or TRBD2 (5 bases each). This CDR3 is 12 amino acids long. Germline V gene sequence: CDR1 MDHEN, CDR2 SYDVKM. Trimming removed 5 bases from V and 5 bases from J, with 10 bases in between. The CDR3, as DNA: TGTGCCAGCAGTCCCCGGGGCCACGAGCAGTACTTC. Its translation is CASSPRGHEQYF.

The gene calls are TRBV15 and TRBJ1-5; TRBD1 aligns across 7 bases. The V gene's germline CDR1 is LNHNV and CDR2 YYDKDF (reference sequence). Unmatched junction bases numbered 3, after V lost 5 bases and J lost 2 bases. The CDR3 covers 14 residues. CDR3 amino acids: CATSLDRRNQPQHF. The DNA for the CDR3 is TGTGCCACCAGCTTGGACAGGCGCAATCAGCCCCAGCATTTT.

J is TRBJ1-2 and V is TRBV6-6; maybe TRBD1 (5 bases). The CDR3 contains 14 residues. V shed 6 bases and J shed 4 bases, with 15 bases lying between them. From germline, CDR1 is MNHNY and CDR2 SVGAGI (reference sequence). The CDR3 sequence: CASRGGGQGYGYTF. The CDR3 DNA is TGTGCCAGCAGGGGAGGAGGGCAGGGCTATGGCTACACCTTC.

CDR3 sequence: CASSPPWGRRTGGELFF. Here the CDR3 DNA reads TGTGCCAGCAGCCCTCCCTGGGGGAGGAGGACCGGCGGGGAGCTGTTTTTT. The chain employs TRBV7-3 and TRBJ2-2; possibly TRBD2 for D (6 bases). The length of the CDR3 is 17 residues. Germline CDR1 is SGHTA and CDR2 is FQGTGA. The ends were cut back, 5 bases at V and 7 bases at J, with 23 bases in the middle. Variable domain in full (rest from reference TRBV7-3 and TRBJ2-2): GAGVSQTPSNKVTEKGKYVELRCDPISGHTALYWYRQSLGQGPEFLIYFQGTGAADDSGLPNDRFFAVRPEGSVSTLKIQRTERGDSAVYLCASSPPWGRRTGGELFFGEGSRLTVL.

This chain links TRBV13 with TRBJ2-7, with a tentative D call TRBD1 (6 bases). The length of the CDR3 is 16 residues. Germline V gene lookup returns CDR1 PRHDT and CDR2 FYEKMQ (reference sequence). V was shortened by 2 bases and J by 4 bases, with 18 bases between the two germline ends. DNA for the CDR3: TGTGCCAGCAGCTTACTAACCGGCAGGGGAAGGTACGAGCAGTACTTC. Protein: CASSLLTGRGRYEQYF.

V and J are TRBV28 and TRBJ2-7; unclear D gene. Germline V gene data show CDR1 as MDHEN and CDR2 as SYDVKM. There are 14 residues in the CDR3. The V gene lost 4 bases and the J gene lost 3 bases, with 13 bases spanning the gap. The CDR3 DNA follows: TGTGCCAGCAGTTCCTGGACGGCGAACTACGAGCAGTACTTC. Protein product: CASSSWTANYEQYF.

As DNA, the CDR3 is TGTGCCATCAGGGGGACTAGCGGGAGGGGCTACAATGAGCAGTTCTTC. It is translated as CAIRGTSGRGYNEQFF. The V and J genes are TRBV10-3 and TRBJ2-1, with 16 bases fitting TRBD2. Trimming at V came to 6 bases and at J to 3 bases, leaving 2 bases not matched to a gene. Germline V gene sequence: CDR1 ENHRY, CDR2 SYGVKD. The CDR3 loop spans 16 amino acids.

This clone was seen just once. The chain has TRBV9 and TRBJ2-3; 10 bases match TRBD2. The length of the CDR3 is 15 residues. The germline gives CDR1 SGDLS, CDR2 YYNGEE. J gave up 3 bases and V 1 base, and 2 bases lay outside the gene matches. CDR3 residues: CASSVLAGATDTQYF. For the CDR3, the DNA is TGTGCCAGCAGCGTACTAGCGGGAGCAACAGATACGCAGTATTTT.

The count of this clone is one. CDR3 amino acids: CASSKAEAKNIQYF. The DNA for the CDR3 is TGTGCCAGCAGCAAGGCGGAAGCCAAAAACATTCAGTACTTC. The gene calls are TRBV5-4 and TRBJ2-4; D remains ambiguous. The CDR3 has 14 residues. Per the germline V gene, CDR1 is SGHNT and CDR2 is YYREEE (reference sequence). Trimming left V 4 bases short and J 0 bases short, with 8 bases between.

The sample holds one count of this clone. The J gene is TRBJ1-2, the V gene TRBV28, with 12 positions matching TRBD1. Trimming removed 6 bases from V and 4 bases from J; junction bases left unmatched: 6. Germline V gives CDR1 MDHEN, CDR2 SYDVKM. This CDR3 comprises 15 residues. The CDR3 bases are TGTGCCAGCAGCCCCGGGACAGGGGGCACCTATGGCTACACCTTC. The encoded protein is CASSPGTGGTYGYTF.